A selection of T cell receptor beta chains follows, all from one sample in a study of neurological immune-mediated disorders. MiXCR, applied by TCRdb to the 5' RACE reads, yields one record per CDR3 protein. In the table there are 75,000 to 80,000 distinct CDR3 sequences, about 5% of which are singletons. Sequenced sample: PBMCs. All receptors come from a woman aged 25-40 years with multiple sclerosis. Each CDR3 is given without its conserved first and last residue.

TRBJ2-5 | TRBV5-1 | ASSSDSLQETQY
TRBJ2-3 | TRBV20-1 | SARNSGRRYTDTQY
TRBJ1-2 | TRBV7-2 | ASSLNLYGYT
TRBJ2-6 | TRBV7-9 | ASSSSGQGPISGANVLT
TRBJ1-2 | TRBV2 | AGRTGGSYGYT
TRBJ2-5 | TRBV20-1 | SACRDRQETQY
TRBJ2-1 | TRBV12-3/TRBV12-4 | ASSPPGLAGGREQF
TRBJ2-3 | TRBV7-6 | ASTAGGPGTQY
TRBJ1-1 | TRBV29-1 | SVVRAFDSVEWAF
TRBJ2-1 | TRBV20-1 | SARDRGRASSYNEQF
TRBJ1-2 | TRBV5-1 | ASSLGFVDNYGYT
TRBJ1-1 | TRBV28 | ASSSSGQGDTEAF
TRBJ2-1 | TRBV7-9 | ASSSERLGYNEQF
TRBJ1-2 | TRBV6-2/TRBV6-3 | ASSYADRGSYGYT
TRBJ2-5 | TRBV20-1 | SASTSETQY
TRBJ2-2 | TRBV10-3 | AISEVGGTGELF
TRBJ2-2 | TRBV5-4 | ASSDRLTGELF
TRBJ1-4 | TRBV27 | ASSLQGANEKLF
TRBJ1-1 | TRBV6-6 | ASSHQLTGNTEAF
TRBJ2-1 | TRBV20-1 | SARGASGAYNEQF
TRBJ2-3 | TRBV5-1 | ASSLQGDTDTQY
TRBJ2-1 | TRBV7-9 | ASSAIAGIYNEQF
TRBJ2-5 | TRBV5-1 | ASSPPHELQGSETQY
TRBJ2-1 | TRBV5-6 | ASSSDIRSYNEQF
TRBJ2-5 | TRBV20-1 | SALGGGARETQY
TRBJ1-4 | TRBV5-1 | ASSLGRADEKLF
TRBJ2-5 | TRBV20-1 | SARISGAEETQY
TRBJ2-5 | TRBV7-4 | ASGETDLQETQY
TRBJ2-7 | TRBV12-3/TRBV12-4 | ASSFGEGVKKQY